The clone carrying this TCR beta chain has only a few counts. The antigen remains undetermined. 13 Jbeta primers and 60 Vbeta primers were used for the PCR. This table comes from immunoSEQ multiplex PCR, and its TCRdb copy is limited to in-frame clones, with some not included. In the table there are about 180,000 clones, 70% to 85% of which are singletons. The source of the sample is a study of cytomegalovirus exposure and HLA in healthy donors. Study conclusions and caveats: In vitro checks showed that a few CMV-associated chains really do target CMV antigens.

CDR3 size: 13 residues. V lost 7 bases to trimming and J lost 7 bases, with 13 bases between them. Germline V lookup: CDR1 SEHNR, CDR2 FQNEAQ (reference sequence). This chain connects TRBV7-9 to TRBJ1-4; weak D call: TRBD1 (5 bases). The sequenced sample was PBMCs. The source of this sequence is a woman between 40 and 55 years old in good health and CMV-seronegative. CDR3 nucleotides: TGTGCCAGCACCGGGGGGAGGGGTGAAAAACTGTTTTTT. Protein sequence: CASTGGRGEKLFF.